Below are 23 T cell receptor beta chains sequenced from a single sample in a study of response to subunit inactivated influenza vaccine. TCRdb called the RT-PCR reads again in MiXCR, with one record for every CDR3 protein. The sample carries roughly 570,000 distinct CDR3 sequences, around 15% recorded once. The sample was PBMCs from blood, taken about 13 days after vaccination. The receptors here all came from a man aged 45 to 65 who received an inactivated influenza vaccine.

This clonotype appeared a few times. This rearrangement joins TRBV29-1 to TRBJ2-3; TRBD2 matches at 7 bases. Germline-derived CDR1 and CDR2 are SQVTM and ANQGSEA. After removal of 5 bases from V and 2 bases from J, the junction contained 4 bases not matched to a gene. The CDR3 loop spans 13 amino acids. The CDR3 here is CSVSGISTDTQYF. DNA for the CDR3: TGCAGCGTTAGCGGGATCTCCACAGATACGCAGTATTTT.

V gene TRBV12-3 or TRBV12-4 combines with J gene TRBJ2-5; possible D gene TRBD2, 5 bases. There are 14 residues in the CDR3. Trimming pared 5 bases from V and 4 bases from J, leaving 14 bases between. The chain's CDR3 is CASSTAGGRETQYF. The DNA of the CDR3 is TGTGCCAGCAGTACCGCGGGTGGTAGAGAGACCCAGTACTTC.

In its sample, this clonotype was seen many times. The J gene is TRBJ1-1, the V gene TRBV5-1; possibly TRBD1 for D (6 bases). Trimming took 1 base from V and 6 from J, leaving 10 bases between them. CDR1 SGHRS and CDR2 YFSETQ come from the germline V gene. There are 13 residues in the CDR3. CDR3 sequence: CASSLTGISEAFF. The DNA of the CDR3 is TGCGCCAGCAGCTTGACAGGGATATCTGAAGCTTTCTTT. Full variable domain (missing parts from reference TRBV5-1 and TRBJ1-1): KAGVTQTPRYLIKTRGQQVTLSCSPISGHRSVSWYQQTPGQGLQFLFEYFSETQRNKGNFPGRFSGRQFSNSRSEMNVSTLELGDSALYLCASSLTGISEAFFGQGTRLTVV.

The chain couples TRBV20-1 to TRBJ2-7, with 13 bases aligning to TRBD2. Trimming at V came to 1 base and at J to 3 bases, leaving 12 bases not matched to a gene. This CDR3 contains 18 residues. Looked up from germline, CDR1 is DFQATT and CDR2 is SNEGSKA (reference sequence). The CDR3 sequence: CSARGDPRTSGSIYEQYF. The DNA of the CDR3 is TGCAGTGCTAGAGGAGACCCCCGGACTAGCGGGAGTATCTACGAGCAGTACTTC.

This clonotype was found a few times. This sequence joins TRBV20-1 and TRBJ2-5, with TRBD2 identical over 13 bases. This CDR3 has 15 residues. With V trimmed by 5 bases and J by 4 bases, 7 bases remained unmatched. Germline V gene lookup returns CDR1 DFQATT and CDR2 SNEGSKA (reference sequence). CDR3 bases: TGCAGTGCTGCCACTAGCGGGGGGGCCGGAGAGACCCAGTACTTC. Its translation: CSAATSGGAGETQYF.

The V gene is TRBV12-3 or TRBV12-4, the J gene TRBJ2-1; 8 positions agree with TRBD2. V shed 3 bases, J shed 3 bases, and the junction held 1 base outside the gene matches. This CDR3 spans 14 amino acids. The CDR3 DNA is TGTGCCAGCAGTTTCGGGACTAGCTACAATGAGCAGTTCTTC. It specifies CASSFGTSYNEQFF.

This clonotype was recorded many times. The chain uses TRBV3-1 and TRBJ2-1, with 8 bases aligning to TRBD2. Germline trimming cut 6 bases from V and 4 bases from J; bases unmatched to any gene: 8. CDR3 size: 15 residues. Germline V gives CDR1 LGHDT, CDR2 YNNKEL (reference sequence). The CDR3 region has the DNA TGTGCCAGCAGGTTGGTAGCGGGATCTTACAATGAGCAGTTCTTC. This codes for CASRLVAGSYNEQFF.

The V call is TRBV25-1, the J call TRBJ1-1; D might be TRBD1 (5 bases). Trimming took 3 bases from V and 8 from J, leaving 22 bases between them. Germline CDR1 and CDR2: MGHDK and SYGVNS. The CDR3 length is 16 residues. CDR3 coding DNA: TGTGCCAGCAGTGAGGTAGGGATTTTGGGGCCGGGCGAAGCTTTCTTT. Its protein product is CASSEVGILGPGEAFF.

The table lists this clonotype with a few counts. J is TRBJ2-1 and V is TRBV29-1; TRBD2 might be the D (5 bases). The germline V gene encodes CDR1 SQVTM and CDR2 ANQGSEA. The CDR3 is made up of 14 amino acids. V dropped 7 bases and J dropped 5 bases, with 18 bases sitting between them. The CDR3 DNA follows: TGCAGCGCCGAAGGTAGCGAAGCCGACAATGAGCAGTTCTTC. It codes for CSAEGSEADNEQFF.

This chain links TRBV27 with TRBJ2-3; 9 nucleotides agree with TRBD2. Germline V gene sequence: CDR1 MNHEY, CDR2 SMNVEV (reference sequence). The CDR3 is 16 residues long. The J segment lost 7 bases and the V segment lost 8 bases, leaving 16 bases of the junction unmatched. CDR3 bases: TGTGCCAGCTGCCGGCTTTCGGCGGGAGGGCCAAATACGCAGTATTTT. This translates into CASCRLSAGGPNTQYF.

V is TRBV5-6 and J is TRBJ2-1; 9 bases agree with TRBD2. V trimming: 1 base; J trimming: 1 base; junction bases outside the gene matches: 6. In germline, CDR1 is SGHDT, CDR2 YYEEEE. This CDR3 contains 17 residues. CDR3 nucleotide sequence: TGTGCCAGCAGCTTGTATAGCGGGGGAGAGTCCTACAATGAGCAGTTCTTC. Amino acid sequence: CASSLYSGGESYNEQFF.

The CDR3 loop is CASVIGGGTEAFF. CDR3 bases: TGTGCCAGTGTGATTGGGGGGGGGACTGAAGCTTTCTTT. The gene calls are TRBV19 and TRBJ1-1, with D maybe TRBD1 (5 bases). The V and J ends lost 8 bases and 5 bases respectively, with 15 bases between them. In germline, CDR1 is LNHDA, CDR2 SQIVND (reference sequence). The CDR3 has 13 residues. Drawing the rest from reference TRBV19 and TRBJ1-1, the complete variable domain is DGGITQSPKYLFRKEGQNVTLSCEQNLNHDAMYWYRQDPGQGLRLIYYSQIVNDFQKGDIAEGYSVSREKKESFPLTVTSAQKNPTAFYLCASVIGGGTEAFFGQGTRLTVV.

This chain connects TRBV7-6 to TRBJ2-5; no definite D call. This CDR3 is built from 13 residues. Germline V lookup: CDR1 SGHVS, CDR2 FNYEAQ. The V and J ends lost 1 base and 5 bases respectively, with 8 bases between them. CDR3 DNA sequence: TGTGCCAGCAGCTTAGGCAGGCGGGAGACCCAGTACTTC. Residues: CASSLGRRETQYF. Together with reference TRBV7-6 and TRBJ2-5, the CDR3 gives the full variable domain: GAGVSQSPRYKVTKRGQDVALRCDPISGHVSLYWYRQALGQGPEFLTYFNYEAQQDKSGLPNDRFSAERPEGSISTLTIQRTEQRDSAMYRCASSLGRRETQYFGPGTRLLVL.

This clonotype was recorded a few times. V usage is TRBV12-3 or TRBV12-4 and J usage is TRBJ2-6; 8 nucleotides match TRBD1. The CDR3 runs 18 residues. The V segment lost 5 bases and the J segment 4 bases; nucleotides outside the gene matches: 13. Here the CDR3 reads CASSRDLGQGSGANVLTF. CDR3 DNA: TGTGCCAGCAGTCGAGACTTAGGACAGGGTTCAGGGGCCAACGTCCTGACTTTC.

This clonotype was picked up a small number of times. The rearrangement links TRBV4-3 to TRBJ2-1; D is uncertain. The V and J ends lost 1 base and 4 bases respectively, with 11 bases between them. Looked up from germline, CDR1 is LGHNA and CDR2 is YSLEER. The length of the CDR3 is 15 residues. The CDR3: CASSQGLERYNEQFF. CDR3 DNA sequence: TGCGCCAGCAGCCAAGGATTAGAGAGGTACAATGAGCAGTTCTTC.

The chain has TRBV7-9 and TRBJ1-2; D may be TRBD1 (5 bases). From germline, CDR1 is SEHNR and CDR2 FQNEAQ (reference sequence). The CDR3 spans 16 residues. V was trimmed by 3 bases and J by 8 bases, leaving 22 bases between them. DNA of the CDR3: TGTGCCAGCAGCTTTAATTTTAGGGAAGGGCGGGACGGCTACACCTTC. This encodes CASSFNFREGRDGYTF.

This clonotype was picked up a small number of times. The chain has TRBV6-1 and TRBJ1-2, with 8 bases lining up with TRBD1. The V gene end was trimmed by 2 bases and the J gene end by 5 bases; junction bases not matched to a gene: 7. Germline V gene lookup returns CDR1 MNHNS and CDR2 SASEGT. The CDR3 is 15 residues long. The CDR3 DNA reads TGTGCCAGCAGTGAAATGAAGACAGGGGTGTATGGCTACACCTTC. Translation gives CASSEMKTGVYGYTF.

This clonotype was counted a few times. V is TRBV19 and J is TRBJ1-1, with a tentative D call TRBD1 (5 bases). V gave up 5 bases and J gave up 4 bases, with 14 bases separating them. This CDR3 spans 14 amino acids. From germline, CDR1 is LNHDA and CDR2 SQIVND (reference sequence). CDR3 protein: CASSPEGELTEAFF. The CDR3 DNA follows: TGTGCCAGTAGTCCCGAAGGGGAACTCACTGAAGCTTTCTTT.

This clonotype showed up just a few times. The rearrangement joins TRBV12-3 or TRBV12-4 to TRBJ2-1, with D perhaps matching TRBD1 or TRBD2 (5 bases each). The V end lost 6 bases, the J end lost 5 bases, and 20 bases lay between the germline ends. The CDR3 extends over 16 amino acids. CDR3 region: CASRKPGTVGDNEQFF. The CDR3 DNA sequence: TGTGCCAGCAGAAAACCCGGGACCGTGGGGGACAATGAGCAGTTCTTC.

This clonotype came up a few times. The genes are TRBV6-5 and TRBJ2-1, with D possibly being TRBD1 (5 bases). Germline-derived CDR1 and CDR2 are MNHEY and SVGAGI. V lost 2 bases and J lost 1, with 6 bases in between. The CDR3 is 14 amino acids. This CDR3 reads CASSYRGSYNEQFF. CDR3 nucleotides: TGTGCCAGCAGTTACAGGGGTTCCTACAATGAGCAGTTCTTC.

The rearrangement links TRBV18 to TRBJ1-2, with D perhaps matching TRBD1 (5 bases). This CDR3 contains 14 residues. Trimming took 6 bases from V and 3 from J, leaving 14 bases between them. The V gene's germline CDR1 is KGHSH and CDR2 LQKENI. CDR3 coding DNA: TGTGCCAGCTCGACCCGGGGCAGAGACTATGGCTACACCTTC. Protein product: CASSTRGRDYGYTF.

This clonotype was picked up a small number of times. V usage is TRBV4-2 and J usage is TRBJ2-2; 7 bases are a match to TRBD2. The CDR3 has 16 residues. V lost 7 bases and J lost 0; bases outside the gene matches: 8. Germline V gene lookup returns CDR1 LGHNA and CDR2 YNFKEQ. CDR3 in amino acids: CASTRAGIANTGELFF. CDR3 DNA: TGTGCCAGCACCAGAGCGGGGATCGCGAACACCGGGGAGCTGTTTTTT.

The rearrangement uses TRBV10-3 and TRBJ1-4; unclear D gene. Trimming cost V 8 bases and J 6 bases, with 13 bases left between them. Germline V gene data show CDR1 as ENHRY and CDR2 as SYGVKD. The CDR3 is made up of 13 amino acids. The CDR3 here is CAISSVYDEKLFF. The CDR3 DNA sequence: TGTGCCATCTCCTCCGTCTACGATGAAAAACTGTTTTTT.